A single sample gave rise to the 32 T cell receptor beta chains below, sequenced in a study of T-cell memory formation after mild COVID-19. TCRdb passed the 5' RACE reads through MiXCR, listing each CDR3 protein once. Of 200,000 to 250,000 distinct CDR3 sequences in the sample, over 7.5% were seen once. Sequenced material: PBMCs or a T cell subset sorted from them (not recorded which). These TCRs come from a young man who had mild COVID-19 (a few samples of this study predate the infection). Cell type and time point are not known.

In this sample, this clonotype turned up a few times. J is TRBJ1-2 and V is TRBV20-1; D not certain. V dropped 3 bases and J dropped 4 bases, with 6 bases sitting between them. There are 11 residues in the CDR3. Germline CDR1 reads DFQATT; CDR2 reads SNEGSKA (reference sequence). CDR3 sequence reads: CSASLFYGYTF. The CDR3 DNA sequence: TGCAGTGCTAGTCTATTCTATGGCTACACCTTC.

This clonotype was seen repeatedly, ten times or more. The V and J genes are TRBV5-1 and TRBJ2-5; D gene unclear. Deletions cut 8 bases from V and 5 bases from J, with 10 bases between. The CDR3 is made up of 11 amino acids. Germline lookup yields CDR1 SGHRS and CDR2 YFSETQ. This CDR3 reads CARAETETQYF. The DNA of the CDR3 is TGCGCCAGGGCCGAGACGGAGACCCAGTACTTC.

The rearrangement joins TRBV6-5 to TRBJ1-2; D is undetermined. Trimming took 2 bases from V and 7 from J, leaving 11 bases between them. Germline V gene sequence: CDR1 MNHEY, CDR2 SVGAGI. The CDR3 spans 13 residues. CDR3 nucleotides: TGTGCCAGCAGTTACGAAGGGAGTTTTGGCTACACCTTC. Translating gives CASSYEGSFGYTF.

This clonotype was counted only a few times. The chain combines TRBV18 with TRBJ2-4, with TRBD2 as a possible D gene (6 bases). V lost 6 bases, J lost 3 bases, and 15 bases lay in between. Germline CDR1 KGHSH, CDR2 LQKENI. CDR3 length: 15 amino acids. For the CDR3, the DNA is TGTGCCAGCTCGGGCCTTAGCGGATTCAAAAACATTCAGTACTTC. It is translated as CASSGLSGFKNIQYF.

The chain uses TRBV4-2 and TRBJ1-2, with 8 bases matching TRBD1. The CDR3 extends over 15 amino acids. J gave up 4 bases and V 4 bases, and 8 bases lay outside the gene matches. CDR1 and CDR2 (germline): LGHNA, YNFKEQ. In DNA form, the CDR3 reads TGTGCCAGCAGCCCGACCGGACAGGGCAGCTATGGCTACACCTTC. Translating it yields CASSPTGQGSYGYTF.

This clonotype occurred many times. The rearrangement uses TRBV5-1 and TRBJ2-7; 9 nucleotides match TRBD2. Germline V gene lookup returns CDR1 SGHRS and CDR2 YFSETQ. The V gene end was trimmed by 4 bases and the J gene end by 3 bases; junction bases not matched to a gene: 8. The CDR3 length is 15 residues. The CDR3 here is CASSAGLATFYEQYF. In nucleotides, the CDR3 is TGCGCCAGCAGCGCCGGACTAGCGACCTTCTACGAGCAGTACTTC.

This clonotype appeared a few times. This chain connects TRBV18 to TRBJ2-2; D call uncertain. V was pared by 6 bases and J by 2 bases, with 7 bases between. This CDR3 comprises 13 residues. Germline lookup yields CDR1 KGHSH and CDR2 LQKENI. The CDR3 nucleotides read TGTGCCAGCTCGGAAGGAAACACCGGGGAGCTGTTTTTT. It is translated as CASSEGNTGELFF.

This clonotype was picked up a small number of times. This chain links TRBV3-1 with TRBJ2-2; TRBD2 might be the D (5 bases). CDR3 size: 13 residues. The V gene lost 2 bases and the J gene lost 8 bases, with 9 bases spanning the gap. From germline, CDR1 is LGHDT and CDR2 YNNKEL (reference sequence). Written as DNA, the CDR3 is TGTGCCAGCAGCCAACTTAGCGCGGGGGAGCTGTTTTTT. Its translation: CASSQLSAGELFF.

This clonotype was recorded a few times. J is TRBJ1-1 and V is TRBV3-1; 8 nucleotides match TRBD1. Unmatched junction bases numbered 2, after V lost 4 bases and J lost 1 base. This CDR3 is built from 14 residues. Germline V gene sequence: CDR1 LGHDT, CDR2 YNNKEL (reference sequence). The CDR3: CASSRRGRNTEAFF. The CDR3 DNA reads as TGTGCCAGCAGCCGCAGGGGGCGGAACACTGAAGCTTTCTTT.

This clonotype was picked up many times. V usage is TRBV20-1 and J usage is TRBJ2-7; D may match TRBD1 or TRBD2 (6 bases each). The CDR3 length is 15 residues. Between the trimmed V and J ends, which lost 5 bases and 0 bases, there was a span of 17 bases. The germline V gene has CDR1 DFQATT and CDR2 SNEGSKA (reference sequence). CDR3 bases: TGCAGTGCTCTGGACATGGGGGGCCGCTCCTACGAGCAGTACGTC. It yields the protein CSALDMGGRSYEQYV.

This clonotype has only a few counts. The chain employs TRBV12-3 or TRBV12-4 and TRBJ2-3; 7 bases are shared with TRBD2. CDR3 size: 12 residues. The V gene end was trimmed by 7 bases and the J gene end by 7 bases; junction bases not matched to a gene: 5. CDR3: CASTGGGNTQYF. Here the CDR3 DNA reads TGTGCCAGCACTGGGGGGGGAAATACGCAGTATTTT.

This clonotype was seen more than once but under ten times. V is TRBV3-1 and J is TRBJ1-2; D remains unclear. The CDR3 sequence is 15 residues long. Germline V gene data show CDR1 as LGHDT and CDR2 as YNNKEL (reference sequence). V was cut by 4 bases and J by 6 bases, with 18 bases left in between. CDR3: CASSLQTVTTDGYTF. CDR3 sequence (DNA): TGTGCCAGCAGCCTACAGACCGTGACCACCGATGGCTACACCTTC.

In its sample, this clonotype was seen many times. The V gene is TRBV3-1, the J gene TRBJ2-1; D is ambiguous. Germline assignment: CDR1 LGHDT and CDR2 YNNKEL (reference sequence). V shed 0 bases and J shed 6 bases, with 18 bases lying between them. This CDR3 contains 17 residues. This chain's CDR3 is CASSQDEASAARNEQFF. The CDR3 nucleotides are TGTGCCAGCAGCCAAGATGAGGCGAGTGCCGCCCGCAATGAGCAGTTCTTC.

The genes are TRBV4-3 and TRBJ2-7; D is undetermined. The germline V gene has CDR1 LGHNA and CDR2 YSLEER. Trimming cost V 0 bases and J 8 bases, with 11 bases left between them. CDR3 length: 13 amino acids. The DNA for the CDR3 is TGCGCCAGCAGCCAAGAACCCAGGCTTAAGCAGTACTTC. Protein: CASSQEPRLKQYF.

CDR3 region: CSAREATYEQYF. The DNA for the CDR3 is TGCAGTGCTAGGGAGGCCACCTACGAGCAGTACTTC. The gene calls are TRBV20-1 and TRBJ2-7, with a weak D call TRBD2 (5 bases). CDR3 length: 12 amino acids. Germline values: CDR1 DFQATT, CDR2 SNEGSKA (reference sequence). The V gene lost 3 bases and the J gene lost 2 bases, with 8 bases spanning the gap.

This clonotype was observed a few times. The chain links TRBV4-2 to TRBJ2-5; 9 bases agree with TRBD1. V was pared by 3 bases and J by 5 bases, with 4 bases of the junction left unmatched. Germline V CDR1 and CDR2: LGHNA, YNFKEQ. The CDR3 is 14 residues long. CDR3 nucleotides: TGTGCCAGCAGCCAGGGTGACAGGGGGGAGACCCAGTACTTC. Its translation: CASSQGDRGETQYF.

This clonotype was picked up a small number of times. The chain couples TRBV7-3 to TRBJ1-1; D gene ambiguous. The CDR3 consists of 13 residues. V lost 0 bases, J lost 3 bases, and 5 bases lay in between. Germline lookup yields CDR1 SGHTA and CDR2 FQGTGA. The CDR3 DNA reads TGTGCCAGCAGCTTAACTAGGGACACTGAAGCTTTCTTT. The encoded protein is CASSLTRDTEAFF.

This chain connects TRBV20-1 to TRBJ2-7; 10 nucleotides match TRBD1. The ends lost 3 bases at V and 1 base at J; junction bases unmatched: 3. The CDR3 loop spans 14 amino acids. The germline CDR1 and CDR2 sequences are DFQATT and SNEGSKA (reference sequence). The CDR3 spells CSARTGGGSYEQYF. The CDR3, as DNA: TGCAGTGCTAGGACAGGGGGCGGGTCCTACGAGCAGTACTTC.

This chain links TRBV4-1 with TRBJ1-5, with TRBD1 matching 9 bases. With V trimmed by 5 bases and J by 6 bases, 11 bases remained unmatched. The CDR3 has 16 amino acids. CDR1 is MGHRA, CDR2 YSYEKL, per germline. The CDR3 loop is CASSFHLDRGGQPQHF. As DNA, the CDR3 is TGCGCCAGCAGCTTCCACCTGGACAGGGGTGGTCAGCCCCAGCATTTT.

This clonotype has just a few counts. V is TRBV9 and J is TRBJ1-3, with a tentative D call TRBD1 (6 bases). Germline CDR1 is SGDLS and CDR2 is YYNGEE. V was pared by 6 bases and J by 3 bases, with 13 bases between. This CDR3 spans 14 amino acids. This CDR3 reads CASNQGRDGNTIYF. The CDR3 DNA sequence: TGTGCCAGCAATCAGGGGCGGGATGGAAACACCATATATTTT.

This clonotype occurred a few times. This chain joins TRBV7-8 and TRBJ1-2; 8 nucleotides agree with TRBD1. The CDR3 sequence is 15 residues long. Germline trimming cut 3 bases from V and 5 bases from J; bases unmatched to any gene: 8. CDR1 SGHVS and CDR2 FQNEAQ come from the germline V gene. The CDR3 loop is CASSFSGTGDYGYTF. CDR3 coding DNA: TGTGCCAGCAGCTTCTCCGGGACAGGAGATTATGGCTACACCTTC.

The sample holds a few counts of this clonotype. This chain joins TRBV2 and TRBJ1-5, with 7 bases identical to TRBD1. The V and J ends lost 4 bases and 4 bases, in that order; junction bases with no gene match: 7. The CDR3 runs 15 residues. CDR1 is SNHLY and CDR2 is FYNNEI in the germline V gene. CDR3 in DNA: TGTGCCAGCAGTGTCCGGACAGGAGGTAATCAGCCCCAGCATTTT. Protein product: CASSVRTGGNQPQHF.

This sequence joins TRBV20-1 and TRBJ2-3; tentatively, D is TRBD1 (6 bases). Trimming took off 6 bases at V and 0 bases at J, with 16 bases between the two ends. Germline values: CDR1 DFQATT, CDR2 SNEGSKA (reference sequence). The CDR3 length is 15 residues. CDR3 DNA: TGCAGTGCAGCACGACAGGAAGTCAGCACAGATACGCAGTATTTT. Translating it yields CSAARQEVSTDTQYF.

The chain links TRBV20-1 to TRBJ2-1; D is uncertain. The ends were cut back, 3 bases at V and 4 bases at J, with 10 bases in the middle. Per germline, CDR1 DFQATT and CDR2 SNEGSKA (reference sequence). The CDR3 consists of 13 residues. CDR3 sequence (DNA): TGCAGTGCTAGTTCTCAGAGTTACAATGAGCAGTTCTTC. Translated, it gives CSASSQSYNEQFF.

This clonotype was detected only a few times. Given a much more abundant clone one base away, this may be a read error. The chain's CDR3 is CASSVRTDYGYTF. The CDR3 DNA reads as TGTGCCAGCAGCGTCCGGACGGACTATGGCTACACCTTC. This chain connects TRBV7-2 to TRBJ1-2, with no clear D. The CDR3 length is 13 residues. Trimming took off 5 bases at V and 3 bases at J, with 10 bases between the two ends. Per the germline V gene, CDR1 is SGHTA and CDR2 is FQGNSA.

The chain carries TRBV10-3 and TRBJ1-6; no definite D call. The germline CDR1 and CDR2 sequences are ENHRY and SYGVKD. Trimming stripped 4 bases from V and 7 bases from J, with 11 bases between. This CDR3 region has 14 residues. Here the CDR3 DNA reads TGTGCCATCAGTGGTCAAGGGATCAATTCACCCCTCCACTTT. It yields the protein CAISGQGINSPLHF.

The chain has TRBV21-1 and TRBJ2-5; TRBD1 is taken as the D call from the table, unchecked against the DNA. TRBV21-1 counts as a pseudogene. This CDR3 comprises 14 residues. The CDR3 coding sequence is TGTGCCAGCAGCCACCAGGGGTGGGGGGAGACCCAGTACTTC. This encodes CASSHQGWGETQYF.

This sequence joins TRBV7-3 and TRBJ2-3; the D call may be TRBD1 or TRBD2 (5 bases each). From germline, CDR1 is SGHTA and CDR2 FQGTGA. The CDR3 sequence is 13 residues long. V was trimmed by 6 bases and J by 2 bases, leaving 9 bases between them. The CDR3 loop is CASSGGYTDTQYF. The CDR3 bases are TGTGCCAGCAGTGGGGGATACACAGATACGCAGTATTTT.

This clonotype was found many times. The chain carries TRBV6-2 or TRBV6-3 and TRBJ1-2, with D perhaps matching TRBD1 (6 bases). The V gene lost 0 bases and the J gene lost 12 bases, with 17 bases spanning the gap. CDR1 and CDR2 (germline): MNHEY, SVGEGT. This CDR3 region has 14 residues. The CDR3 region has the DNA TGTGCCAGCAGTTACTCGGCCTACAGGGAGTACGACACCTTC. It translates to CASSYSAYREYDTF.

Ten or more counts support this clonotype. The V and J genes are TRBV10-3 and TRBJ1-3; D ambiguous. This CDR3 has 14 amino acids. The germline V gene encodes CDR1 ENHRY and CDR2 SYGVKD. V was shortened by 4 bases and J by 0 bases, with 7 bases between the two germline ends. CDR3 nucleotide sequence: TGTGCCATCAGTGTAGACAACTCTGGAAACACCATATATTTT. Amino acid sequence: CAISVDNSGNTIYF.

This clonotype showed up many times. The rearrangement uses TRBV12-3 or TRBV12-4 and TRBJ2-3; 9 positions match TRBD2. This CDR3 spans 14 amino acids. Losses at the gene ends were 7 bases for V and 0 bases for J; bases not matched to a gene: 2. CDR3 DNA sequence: TGTGCCAGCATCAGCGGGGGGAGCACAGATACGCAGTATTTT. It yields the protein CASISGGSTDTQYF.

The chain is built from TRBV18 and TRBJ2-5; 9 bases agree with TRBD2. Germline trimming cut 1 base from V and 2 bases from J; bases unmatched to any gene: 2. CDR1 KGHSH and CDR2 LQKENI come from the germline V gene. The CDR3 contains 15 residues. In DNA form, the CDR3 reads TGTGCCAGCTCACCACGCGGGGGGGGACAAGAGACCCAGTACTTC. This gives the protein CASSPRGGGQETQYF.